This T cell receptor beta chain was retrieved from a study of blood T cell repertoires in COVID-19. V was cut by 4 bases and J by 0 bases, with 13 bases left in between. This CDR3 comprises 16 residues. Germline values: CDR1 MDHEN, CDR2 SYDVKM. Sequencing was performed with immunoSEQ multiplex PCR; in TCRdb, only in-frame clones are kept and a portion is missing. The repertoire consists of more than 110,000 clones, with around four fifths occurring once and the leading ten covering 3.5% to 5%. The sequence was obtained from a woman of 80 years or more with acute or convalescent COVID-19. Material for sequencing was peripheral blood. The chain joins TRBV28 to TRBJ2-1; D may be TRBD1 (6 bases). The CDR3 sequence: CASSSITGSSYNEQFF. The CDR3 DNA follows: TGTGCCAGCAGTTCCATAACAGGGAGCTCCTACAATGAGCAGTTCTTC.